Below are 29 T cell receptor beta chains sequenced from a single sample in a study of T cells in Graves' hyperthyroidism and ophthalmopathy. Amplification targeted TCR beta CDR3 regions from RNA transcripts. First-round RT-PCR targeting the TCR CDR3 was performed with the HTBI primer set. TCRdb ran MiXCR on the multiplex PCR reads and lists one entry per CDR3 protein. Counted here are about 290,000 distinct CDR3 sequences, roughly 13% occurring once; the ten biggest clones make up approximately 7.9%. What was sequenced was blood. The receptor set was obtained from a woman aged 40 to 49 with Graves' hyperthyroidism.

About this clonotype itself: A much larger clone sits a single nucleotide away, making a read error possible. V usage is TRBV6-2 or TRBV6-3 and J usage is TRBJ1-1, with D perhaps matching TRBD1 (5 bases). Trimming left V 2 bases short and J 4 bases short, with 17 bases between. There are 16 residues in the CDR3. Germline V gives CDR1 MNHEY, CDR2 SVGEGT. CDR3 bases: TGTGCCAGCAGTTACGGCAGACTAGCTGGGGGCACTGAAGCTTTCTTT. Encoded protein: CASSYGRLAGGTEAFF.

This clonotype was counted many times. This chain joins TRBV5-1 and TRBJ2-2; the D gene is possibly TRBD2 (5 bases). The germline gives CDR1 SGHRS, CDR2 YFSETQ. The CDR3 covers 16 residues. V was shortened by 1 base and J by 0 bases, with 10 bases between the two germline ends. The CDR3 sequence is CASSLNGGSNTGELFF. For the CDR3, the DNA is TGCGCCAGCAGCTTGAATGGAGGATCGAACACCGGGGAGCTGTTTTTT.

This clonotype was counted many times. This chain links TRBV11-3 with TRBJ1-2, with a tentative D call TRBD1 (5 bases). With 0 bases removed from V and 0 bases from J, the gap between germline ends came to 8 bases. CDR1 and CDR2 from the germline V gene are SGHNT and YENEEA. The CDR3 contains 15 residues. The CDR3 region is CASSLDRQTNYGYTF. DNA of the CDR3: TGTGCCAGCAGCTTAGATCGACAGACTAACTATGGCTACACCTTC.

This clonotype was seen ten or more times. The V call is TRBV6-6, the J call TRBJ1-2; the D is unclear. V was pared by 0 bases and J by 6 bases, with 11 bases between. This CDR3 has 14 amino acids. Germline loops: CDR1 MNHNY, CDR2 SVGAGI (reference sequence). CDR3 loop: CASSYSIASDGYTF. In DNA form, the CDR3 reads TGTGCCAGCAGTTACTCGATCGCCTCTGATGGCTACACCTTC.

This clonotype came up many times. CDR3 nucleotide sequence: TGTGCCAGCAGTGATCACGAGGGGGGACCCCTCCACTTT. It specifies CASSDHEGGPLHF. The rearrangement joins TRBV2 to TRBJ1-6, with D maybe TRBD1 (6 bases). The V end was cut by 3 bases, the J end by 12 bases, with 12 bases between. The germline V gene has CDR1 SNHLY and CDR2 FYNNEI. CDR3 size: 13 residues.

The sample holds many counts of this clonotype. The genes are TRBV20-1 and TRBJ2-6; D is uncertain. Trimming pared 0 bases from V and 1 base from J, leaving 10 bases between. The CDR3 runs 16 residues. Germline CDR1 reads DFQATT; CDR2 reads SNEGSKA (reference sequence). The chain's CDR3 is CSARDPVQSGANVLTF. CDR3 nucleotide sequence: TGCAGTGCTAGAGATCCTGTACAGTCTGGGGCCAACGTCCTGACTTTC.

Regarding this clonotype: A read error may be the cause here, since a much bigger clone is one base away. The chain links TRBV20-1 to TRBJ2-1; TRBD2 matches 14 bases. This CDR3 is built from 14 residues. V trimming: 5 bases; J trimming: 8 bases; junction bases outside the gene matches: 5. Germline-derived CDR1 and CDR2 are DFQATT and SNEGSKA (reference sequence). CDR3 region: CSAEGLAGDDEQFF. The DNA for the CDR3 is TGCAGTGCTGAGGGACTAGCGGGAGACGATGAGCAGTTCTTC.

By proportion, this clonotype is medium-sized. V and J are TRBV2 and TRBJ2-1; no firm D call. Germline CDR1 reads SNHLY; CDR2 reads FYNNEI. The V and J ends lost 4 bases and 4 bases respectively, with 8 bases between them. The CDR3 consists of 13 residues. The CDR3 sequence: CASSAARYNEQFF. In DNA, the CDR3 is TGTGCCAGCAGTGCGGCTAGATACAATGAGCAGTTCTTC.

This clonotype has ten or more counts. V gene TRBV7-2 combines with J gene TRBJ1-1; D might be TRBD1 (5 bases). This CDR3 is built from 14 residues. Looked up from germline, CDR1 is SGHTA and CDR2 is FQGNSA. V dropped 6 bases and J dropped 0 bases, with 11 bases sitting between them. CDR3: CASSFGGMNTEAFF. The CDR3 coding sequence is TGTGCCAGCAGTTTTGGGGGGATGAACACTGAAGCTTTCTTT.

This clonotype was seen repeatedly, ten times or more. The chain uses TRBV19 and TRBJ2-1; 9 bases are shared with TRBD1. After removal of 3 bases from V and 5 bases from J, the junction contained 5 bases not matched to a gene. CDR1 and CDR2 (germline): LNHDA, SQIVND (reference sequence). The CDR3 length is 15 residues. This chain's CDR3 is CASSIRTGANNEQFF. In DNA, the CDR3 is TGTGCCAGTAGTATTAGGACAGGGGCGAACAATGAGCAGTTCTTC. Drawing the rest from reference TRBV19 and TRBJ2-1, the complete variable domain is DGGITQSPKYLFRKEGQNVTLSCEQNLNHDAMYWYRQDPGQGLRLIYYSQIVNDFQKGDIAEGYSVSREKKESFPLTVTSAQKNPTAFYLCASSIRTGANNEQFFGPGTRLTVL.

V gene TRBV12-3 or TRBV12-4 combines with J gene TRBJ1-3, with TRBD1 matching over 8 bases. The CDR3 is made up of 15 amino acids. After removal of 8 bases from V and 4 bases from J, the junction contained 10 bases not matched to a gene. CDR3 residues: CASGWDRPSGNTIYF. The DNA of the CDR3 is TGTGCCAGCGGATGGGACAGGCCGTCAGGAAACACCATATATTTT.

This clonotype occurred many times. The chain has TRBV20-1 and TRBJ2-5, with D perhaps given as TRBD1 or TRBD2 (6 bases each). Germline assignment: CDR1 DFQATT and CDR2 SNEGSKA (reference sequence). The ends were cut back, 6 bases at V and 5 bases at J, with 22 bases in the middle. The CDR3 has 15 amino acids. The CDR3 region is CSAPGARGVRETQYF. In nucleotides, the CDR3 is TGCAGTGCCCCGGGGGCGAGAGGAGTTAGGGAGACCCAGTACTTC.

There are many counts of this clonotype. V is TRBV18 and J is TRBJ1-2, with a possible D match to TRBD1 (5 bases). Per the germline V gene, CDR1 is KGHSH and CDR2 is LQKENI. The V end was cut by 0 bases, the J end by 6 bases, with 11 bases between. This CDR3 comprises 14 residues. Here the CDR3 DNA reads TGTGCCAGCTCACCACCTTGGGGGACGGATGGCTACACCTTC. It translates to CASSPPWGTDGYTF.

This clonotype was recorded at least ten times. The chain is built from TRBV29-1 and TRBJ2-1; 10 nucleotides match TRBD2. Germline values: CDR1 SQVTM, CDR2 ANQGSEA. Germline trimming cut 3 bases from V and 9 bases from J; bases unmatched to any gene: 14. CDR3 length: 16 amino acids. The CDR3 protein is CSVEGAGGPYFVEQFF. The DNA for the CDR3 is TGCAGCGTTGAGGGAGCGGGAGGGCCGTATTTTGTTGAGCAGTTCTTC.

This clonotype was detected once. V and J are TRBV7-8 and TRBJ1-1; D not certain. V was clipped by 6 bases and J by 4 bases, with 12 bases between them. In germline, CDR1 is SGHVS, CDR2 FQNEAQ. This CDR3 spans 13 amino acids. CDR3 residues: CASRLPESTEAFF. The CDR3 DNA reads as TGTGCCAGCAGGTTACCGGAGAGCACTGAAGCTTTCTTT.

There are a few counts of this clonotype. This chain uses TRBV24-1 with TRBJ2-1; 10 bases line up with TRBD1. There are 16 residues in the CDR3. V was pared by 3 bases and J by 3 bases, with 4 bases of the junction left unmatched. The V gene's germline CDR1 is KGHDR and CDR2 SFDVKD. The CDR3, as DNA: TGTGCCACCAGTGATATCGGACAGGGGGTCTACAATGAGCAGTTCTTC. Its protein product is CATSDIGQGVYNEQFF.

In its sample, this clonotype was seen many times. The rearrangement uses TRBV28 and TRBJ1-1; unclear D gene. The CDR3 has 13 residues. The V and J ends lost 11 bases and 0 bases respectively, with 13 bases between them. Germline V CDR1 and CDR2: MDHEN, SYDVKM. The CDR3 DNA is TGTGCCTCGCACAGAGTTATGAACACTGAAGCTTTCTTT. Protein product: CASHRVMNTEAFF.

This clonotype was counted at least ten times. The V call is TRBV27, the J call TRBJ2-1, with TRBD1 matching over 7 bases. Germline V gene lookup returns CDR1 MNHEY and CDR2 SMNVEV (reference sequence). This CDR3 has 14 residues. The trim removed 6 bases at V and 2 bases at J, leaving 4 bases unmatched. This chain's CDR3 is CASRGQETYNEQFF. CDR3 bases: TGTGCCAGCAGAGGACAGGAGACCTACAATGAGCAGTTCTTC.

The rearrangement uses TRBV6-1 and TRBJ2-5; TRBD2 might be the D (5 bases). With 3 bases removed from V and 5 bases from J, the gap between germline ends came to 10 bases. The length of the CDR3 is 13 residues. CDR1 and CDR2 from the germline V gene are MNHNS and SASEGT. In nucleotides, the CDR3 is TGTGCCAGCAGTGACGGGGAAGGGGAGACCCAGTACTTC. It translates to CASSDGEGETQYF.

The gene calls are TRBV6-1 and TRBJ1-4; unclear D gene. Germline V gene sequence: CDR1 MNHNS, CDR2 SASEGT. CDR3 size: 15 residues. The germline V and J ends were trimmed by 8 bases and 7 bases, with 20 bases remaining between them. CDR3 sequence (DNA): TGTGCCAGCTCCCTCGGCGGGTCACCAGGTGAAAAACTGTTTTTT. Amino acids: CASSLGGSPGEKLFF.

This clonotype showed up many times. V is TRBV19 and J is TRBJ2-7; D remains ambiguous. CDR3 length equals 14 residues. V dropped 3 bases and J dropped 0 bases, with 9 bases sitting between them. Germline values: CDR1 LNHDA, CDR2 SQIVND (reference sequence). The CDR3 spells CASSMEGYSYEQYF. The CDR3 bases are TGTGCCAGTAGTATGGAAGGATACTCCTACGAGCAGTACTTC.

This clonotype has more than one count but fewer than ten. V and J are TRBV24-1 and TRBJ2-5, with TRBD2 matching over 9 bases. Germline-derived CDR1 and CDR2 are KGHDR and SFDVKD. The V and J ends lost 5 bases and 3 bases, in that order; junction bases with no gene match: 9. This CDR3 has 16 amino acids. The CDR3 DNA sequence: TGTGCCACCAGTGCTCTGACTAGCGGAGCTGAAGAGACCCAGTACTTC. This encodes CATSALTSGAEETQYF.

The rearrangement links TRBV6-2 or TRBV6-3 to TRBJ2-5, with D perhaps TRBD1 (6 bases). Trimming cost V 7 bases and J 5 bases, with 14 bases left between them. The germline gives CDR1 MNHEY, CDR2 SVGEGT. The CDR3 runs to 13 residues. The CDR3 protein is CASTRTVMETQYF. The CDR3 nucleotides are TGTGCCAGCACCAGGACAGTAATGGAGACCCAGTACTTC.

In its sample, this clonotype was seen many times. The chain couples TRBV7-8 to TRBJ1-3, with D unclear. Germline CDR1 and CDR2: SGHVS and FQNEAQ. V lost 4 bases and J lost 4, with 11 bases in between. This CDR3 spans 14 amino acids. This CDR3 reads CASSSGLGGNTIYF. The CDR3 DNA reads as TGTGCCAGCAGCTCTGGATTGGGCGGAAACACCATATATTTT.

CDR3 loop: CASSDTGTIQETQYF. DNA for the CDR3: TGTGCCAGCAGTGATACCGGGACGATACAAGAGACCCAGTACTTC. The V call is TRBV25-1, the J call TRBJ2-5; D is tentatively TRBD1 or TRBD2 (5 bases each). Trimming left V 3 bases short and J 2 bases short, with 13 bases between. Germline CDR1 is MGHDK and CDR2 is SYGVNS. The CDR3 totals 15 residues.

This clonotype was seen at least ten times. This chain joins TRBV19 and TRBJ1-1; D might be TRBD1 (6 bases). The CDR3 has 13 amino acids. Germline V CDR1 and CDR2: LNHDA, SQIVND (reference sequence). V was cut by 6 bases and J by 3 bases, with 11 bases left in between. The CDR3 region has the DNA TGTGCCAGTAGGGGGGCTCCGGACACTGAAGCTTTCTTT. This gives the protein CASRGAPDTEAFF.

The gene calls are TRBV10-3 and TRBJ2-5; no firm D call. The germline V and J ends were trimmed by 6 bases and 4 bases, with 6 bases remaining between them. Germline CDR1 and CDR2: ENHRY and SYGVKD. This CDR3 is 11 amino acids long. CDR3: CAISNGETQYF. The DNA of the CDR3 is TGTGCCATCAGCAACGGAGAGACCCAGTACTTC.

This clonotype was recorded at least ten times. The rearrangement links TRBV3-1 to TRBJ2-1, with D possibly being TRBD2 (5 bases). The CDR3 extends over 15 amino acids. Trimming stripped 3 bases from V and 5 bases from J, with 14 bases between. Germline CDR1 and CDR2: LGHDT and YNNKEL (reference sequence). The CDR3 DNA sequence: TGTGCCAGCAGCCAGAAGCGGAGATTAAACAATGAGCAGTTCTTC. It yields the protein CASSQKRRLNNEQFF.

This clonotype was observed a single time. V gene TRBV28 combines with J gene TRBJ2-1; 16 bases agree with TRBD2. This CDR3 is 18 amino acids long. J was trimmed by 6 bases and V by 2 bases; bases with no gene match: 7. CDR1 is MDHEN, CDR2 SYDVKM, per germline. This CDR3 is CASSLIPGLAGGPNEQFF. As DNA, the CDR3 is TGTGCCAGCAGTTTAATACCGGGACTAGCGGGAGGGCCCAATGAGCAGTTCTTC.